There are a few counts of the clone carrying this T cell receptor beta chain. The V end lost 4 bases, the J end lost 6 bases, and 15 bases lay between the germline ends. CDR1 is SGHTA, CDR2 FQGNSA, per germline. CDR3 length: 14 amino acids. TCRdb reprocessed the 5' RACE reads with MiXCR, giving one entry per CDR3 protein. The data hold around 350,000 distinct CDR3 sequences, with roughly 6.1% observed a single time. This sample was taken from a study of T cells after yellow fever vaccination. The TCR was taken from a man aged 25-45 years who received the YFV17D yellow fever vaccine. Sequenced material: PBMCs, taken 5 days after the yellow fever booster vaccination. J is TRBJ2-5 and V is TRBV7-2, with D maybe TRBD2 (5 bases). The CDR3 DNA sequence: TGTGCCAGCAGCTCGGTGGATGGGAGCAAGACCCAGTACTTC. Residues: CASSSVDGSKTQYF.